Each of the 13 T cell receptor beta chains below was sequenced from the same sample in a study of blood T cell repertoires in COVID-19. The data were produced by immunoSEQ multiplex PCR, yet TCRdb's version contains in-frame clones alone and is incomplete. The sample lists 200,000 to 250,000 clones, more than 75% seen once, with around 1.7% in the top ten. Sequencing was done on a sample of peripheral blood. The source of these receptors is a woman aged 55-69 years who had recovered from COVID-19.

CDR3 amino acids: CASSRGADNQPQHF. CDR3 nucleotides: TGTGCCAGCAGCAGGGGGGCAGACAATCAGCCCCAGCATTTT. The chain uses TRBV6-5 and TRBJ1-5; 7 bases are a match to TRBD1. CDR1 MNHEY and CDR2 SVGAGI come from the germline V gene. The V gene end was trimmed by 6 bases and the J gene end by 3 bases; junction bases not matched to a gene: 5. This CDR3 is built from 14 residues.

The chain uses TRBV3-1 (or the pseudogene TRBV3-2) and TRBJ2-5; 7 positions match TRBD2. CDR3 length equals 13 residues. CDR1 and CDR2 from the germline V gene are LGHDT and YNNKEL (reference sequence). Trimming at V came to 4 bases and at J to 4 bases, leaving 3 bases not matched to a gene. CDR3 in amino acids: CASSRLATETQYF. For the CDR3, the DNA is TGTGCCAGCAGCCGACTAGCAACAGAGACCCAGTACTTC.

V gene TRBV28 combines with J gene TRBJ1-1, with D uncertain. This CDR3 has 13 amino acids. V lost 6 bases and J lost 7, with 15 bases in between. Germline CDR1 reads MDHEN; CDR2 reads SYDVKM. CDR3: CASRPAELSEAFF. DNA for the CDR3: TGTGCCAGCAGACCTGCGGAACTTAGTGAAGCTTTCTTT.

The V call is TRBV14, the J call TRBJ2-1; D is ambiguous. This CDR3 has 13 residues. Between the trimmed V and J ends, which lost 3 bases and 9 bases, there was a span of 12 bases. In germline, CDR1 is SGHDN, CDR2 FVKESK. The CDR3 DNA reads as TGTGCCAGCAGCCAGGTTCGCGCGGCTGAGCAGTTCTTC. This gives the protein CASSQVRAAEQFF.

The V gene is TRBV29-1, the J gene TRBJ1-5; D call uncertain. The CDR3 contains 12 residues. Germline V gives CDR1 SQVTM, CDR2 ANQGSEA. The V gene lost 7 bases and the J gene lost 7 bases, with 14 bases spanning the gap. The CDR3 sequence is CSAYLVGQPQHF. DNA for the CDR3: TGCAGCGCCTATCTCGTGGGCCAGCCCCAGCATTTT.

This clone was recorded a few times. The chain links TRBV11-2 to TRBJ1-4; no firm D call. The germline V gene encodes CDR1 SGHAT and CDR2 FQNNGV. The CDR3 has 12 residues. Trimming removed 5 bases from V and 5 bases from J, with 6 bases in between. The CDR3 loop reads CASSLLNEKLFF. The CDR3 region has the DNA TGTGCCAGCAGCCTCCTCAATGAAAAACTGTTTTTT.

The gene calls are TRBV6-5 and TRBJ2-2, with D maybe TRBD1 (5 bases). Trimming left V 0 bases short and J 6 bases short, with 14 bases between. CDR3 length: 16 amino acids. CDR1 MNHEY and CDR2 SVGAGI come from the germline V gene. The DNA of the CDR3 is TGTGCCAGCAGTTACTCTTTAACAGGTCGGGCCGGGGAGCTGTTTTTT. Translating it yields CASSYSLTGRAGELFF.

The chain is built from TRBV3-1 (or the pseudogene TRBV3-2) and TRBJ2-2; no reliable D call. Per germline, CDR1 LGHDT and CDR2 YNNKEL (reference sequence). Trimming took 1 base from V and 3 from J, leaving 9 bases between them. This CDR3 comprises 15 residues. The CDR3, as DNA: TGTGCCAGCAGCCAAGCCCCAGATTACACCGGGGAGCTGTTTTTT. It encodes CASSQAPDYTGELFF.

The J gene is TRBJ1-5, the V gene TRBV19; possible D gene TRBD1, 5 bases. Trimming removed 5 bases at V and 2 bases at J, with 13 bases between. Germline values: CDR1 LNHDA, CDR2 SQIVND (reference sequence). This CDR3 has 15 amino acids. The CDR3 region is CASSFRRAGNQPQHF. In nucleotides, the CDR3 is TGTGCCAGTAGTTTTCGCAGGGCGGGCAATCAGCCCCAGCATTTT.

The chain uses TRBV7-3 and TRBJ1-6; 9 bases map to TRBD1. V lost 5 bases to trimming and J lost 9 bases; unmatched junction nucleotides: 5. The CDR3 contains 14 residues. Germline lookup yields CDR1 SGHTA and CDR2 FQGTGA. The CDR3: CASSLDRGGSPLHF. In nucleotides, the CDR3 is TGTGCCAGCAGCCTCGACAGGGGGGGTTCACCCCTCCACTTT.

This clone was seen once. This chain links TRBV2 with TRBJ2-3; D perhaps matches TRBD2 (5 bases). CDR3 length: 14 residues. The germline CDR1 and CDR2 sequences are SNHLY and FYNNEI. V lost 3 bases and J lost 6, with 13 bases in between. CDR3 residues: CASSDSTRSDTQYF. The CDR3 DNA sequence: TGTGCCAGCAGTGATAGCACTAGATCGGATACGCAGTATTTT.

This chain uses TRBV5-4 with TRBJ2-7; a weak D match, TRBD1 (5 bases). The CDR3 extends over 13 amino acids. CDR1 and CDR2 (germline): SGHNT, YYREEE (reference sequence). V lost 2 bases and J lost 4, with 10 bases in between. The CDR3 protein is CASSFRGTYEQYF. CDR3 in DNA: TGTGCCAGCAGCTTTAGGGGAACGTACGAGCAGTACTTC.

The CDR3, as DNA: TGTGCCAGCAGCTCAAGACTAGCGGGGGGGAATGAGCAGTTCTTC. This sequence encodes CASSSRLAGGNEQFF. This chain connects TRBV5-4 to TRBJ2-1, with 14 bases fitting TRBD2. CDR3 length: 15 amino acids. V trimming: 3 bases; J trimming: 7 bases; junction bases outside the gene matches: 3. The germline CDR1 and CDR2 sequences are SGHNT and YYREEE (reference sequence). The full variable domain, its missing parts supplied by reference TRBV5-4 and TRBJ2-1, is ETGVTQSPTHLIKTRGQQVTLRCSSQSGHNTVSWYQQALGQGPQFIFQYYREEENGRGNFPPRFSGLQFPNYSSELNVNALELDDSALYLCASSSRLAGGNEQFFGPGTRLTVL.